Listed below are T cell receptor beta chains from one sample, sequenced in a study of memory CD4+ T cells and cytomegalovirus serostatus. Here immunoSEQ multiplex PCR was the method, and the copy in TCRdb shows in-frame clones only, minus some. The table records around 50,000 clones, about 81% of them present only once. The sequenced sample consisted of memory CD4+ T cells from blood. Receptors were obtained from an adult in good health and CMV-seronegative. The CDR3 runs from the conserved cysteine through the conserved F or W. A D gene is named only where the DNA matches it firmly. Not all rows give a size; the values are once, few, many and, for expanded clones, a class.

D gene	V gene	clone size	J gene	CDR3 protein	CDR3 DNA
NA	TRBV28	NA	TRBJ2-7	CASTTSSYEQYF	TGTGCCAGCACCACTAGCTCTTACGAGCAGTACTTC
TRBD1	TRBV5-1	NA	TRBJ1-2	CASSPVTGSRGYTF	TGCGCCAGCAGCCCGGTGACAGGGTCCCGTGGCTACACCTTC
TRBD2	TRBV5-1	NA	TRBJ2-5	CASRSTSGRIETQYF	TGCGCCAGCAGGTCGACTAGCGGGAGAATAGAGACCCAGTACTTC
NA	TRBV5-1	NA	TRBJ2-1	CASSLPLPRYNEQFF	TGCGCCAGCAGCTTGCCCCTACCGCGCTACAATGAGCAGTTCTTC
NA	TRBV11-3	NA	TRBJ2-7	CASSLDPARGGEQYF	TGTGCCAGCAGCTTAGATCCAGCCAGGGGCGGAGAGCAGTACTTC
NA	TRBV7-9	NA	TRBJ2-7	CASNRAGQGRSDEQYF	TGTGCCAGCAATCGCGCGGGGCAGGGTCGGTCCGACGAGCAGTACTTC
TRBD2	TRBV25-1	NA	TRBJ2-1	CASSELWREGRIRQFF	TGTGCCAGCAGTGAACTTTGGCGGGAGGGCCGGATACGACAGTTCTTC
TRBD2	TRBV4-1	NA	TRBJ2-3	CASSQRLAGDSTDTQYF	TGCGCCAGCAGCCAACGCCTAGCGGGAGATAGCACAGATACGCAGTATTTT
NA	TRBV15	NA	TRBJ2-3	CATSRTRGSTDTQYF	TGTGCCACCAGCAGAACCCGCGGGAGCACAGATACGCAGTATTTT
NA	TRBV29-1	NA	TRBJ1-2	CSGGGGYGYTF	TGCAGCGGTGGCGGAGGCTATGGCTACACCTTC
NA	TRBV9	NA	TRBJ2-3	CASSVRMRTDTQYF	TGTGCCAGCAGCGTACGTATGCGCACAGATACGCAGTATTTT
TRBD2	TRBV7-3	few	TRBJ2-1	CASSLTGSGGINEQFF	TGTGCCAGCAGCTTAACGGGTAGCGGGGGTATCAATGAGCAGTTCTTC
NA	TRBV5-6	once	TRBJ2-4	CASSLGGTKNIQYF	TGTGCCAGCAGCTTAGGGGGGACCAAAAACATTCAGTACTTC
TRBD1	TRBV14	NA	TRBJ1-1	CASSRDRATEAFF	TGTGCCAGCAGCCGCGACAGGGCGACTGAAGCTTTCTTT
NA	TRBV10-3	NA	TRBJ1-4	CAISDLGGRSEKLFF	TGTGCCATCAGTGACCTAGGGGGACGAAGTGAAAAACTGTTTTTT